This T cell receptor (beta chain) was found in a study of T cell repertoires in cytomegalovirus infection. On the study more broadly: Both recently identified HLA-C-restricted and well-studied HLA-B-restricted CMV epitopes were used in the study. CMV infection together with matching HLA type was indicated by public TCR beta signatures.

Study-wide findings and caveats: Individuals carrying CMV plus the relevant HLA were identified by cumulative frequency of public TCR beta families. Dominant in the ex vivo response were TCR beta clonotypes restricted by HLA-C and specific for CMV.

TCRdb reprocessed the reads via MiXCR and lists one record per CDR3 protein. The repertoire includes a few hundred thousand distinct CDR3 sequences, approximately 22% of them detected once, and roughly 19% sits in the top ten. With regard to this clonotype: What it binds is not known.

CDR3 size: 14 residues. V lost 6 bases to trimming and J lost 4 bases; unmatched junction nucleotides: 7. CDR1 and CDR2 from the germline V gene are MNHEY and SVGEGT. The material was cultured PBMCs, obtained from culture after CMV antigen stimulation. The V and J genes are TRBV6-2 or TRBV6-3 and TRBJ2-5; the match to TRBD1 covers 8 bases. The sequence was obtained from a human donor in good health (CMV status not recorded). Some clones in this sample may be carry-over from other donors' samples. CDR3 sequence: CASRRQDRAETQYF. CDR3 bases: TGTGCCAGCAGGCGACAGGACAGGGCAGAGACCCAGTACTTC.